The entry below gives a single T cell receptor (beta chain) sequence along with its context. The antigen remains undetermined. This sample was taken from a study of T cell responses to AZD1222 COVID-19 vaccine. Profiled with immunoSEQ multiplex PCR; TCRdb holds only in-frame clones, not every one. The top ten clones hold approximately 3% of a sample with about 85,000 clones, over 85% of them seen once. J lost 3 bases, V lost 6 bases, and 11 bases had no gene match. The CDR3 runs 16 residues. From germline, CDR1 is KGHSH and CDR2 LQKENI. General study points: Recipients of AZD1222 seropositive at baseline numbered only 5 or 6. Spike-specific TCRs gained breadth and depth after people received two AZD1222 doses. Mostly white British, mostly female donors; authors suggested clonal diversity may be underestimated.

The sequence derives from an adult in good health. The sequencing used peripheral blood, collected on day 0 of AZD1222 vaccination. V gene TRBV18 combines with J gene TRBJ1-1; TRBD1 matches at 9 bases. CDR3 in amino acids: CASSYDGTGTHTEAFF. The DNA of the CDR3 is TGTGCCAGCTCCTACGACGGGACAGGGACTCACACTGAAGCTTTCTTT.